One sample yielded the 29 T cell receptor beta chains listed below, sequenced in a study of neoadjuvant anti-PD-1 for oral cavity cancer. TCRdb's table, derived via immunoSEQ multiplex PCR, lists solely in-frame clones and lacks some. The sample lists 20,000 to 25,000 clones, 45% occurring once. Indicated time point: after neoadjuvant nivolumab, at surgical resection. The sequencing here drew on tumor tissue, taken after nivolumab (anti-PD-1) treatment. These receptors were taken from a person aged 35-80 years with oral cavity squamous cell carcinoma.

J is TRBJ1-5 and V is TRBV6-1, with D unclear. V was cut by 4 bases and J by 1 base, with 14 bases left in between. This CDR3 region has 16 residues. The germline CDR1 and CDR2 sequences are MNHNS and SASEGT. The CDR3: CASSGWTDGSNQPQHF. DNA of the CDR3: TGTGCCAGCAGTGGTTGGACGGATGGGAGCAATCAGCCCCAGCATTTT.

In its sample, this clone was seen a few times. CDR3 coding DNA: TGTGCCAGCAGGCCTCAACCGGCTAACTATGGCTACACCTTC. Residues: CASRPQPANYGYTF. The chain couples TRBV6-5 to TRBJ1-2; D gene ambiguous. The CDR3 extends over 14 amino acids. V gave up 6 bases and J gave up 0 bases, with 11 bases separating them. The germline CDR1 and CDR2 sequences are MNHEY and SVGAGI.

This chain uses TRBV25-1 with TRBJ1-4; no reliable D call. Germline-derived CDR1 and CDR2 are MGHDK and SYGVNS. Trimming took off 2 bases at V and 7 bases at J, with 11 bases between the two ends. This CDR3 is 14 amino acids long. The CDR3 DNA follows: TGTGCCAGCAGTGAAGAGTGGGGAGGTGAAAAACTGTTTTTT. It codes for CASSEEWGGEKLFF. Looking up the rest from reference TRBV25-1 and TRBJ1-4 gives the full variable domain: EADIYQTPRYLVIGTGKKITLECSQTMGHDKMYWYQQDPGMELHLIHYSYGVNSTEKGDLSSESTVSRIRTEHFPLTLESARPSHTSQYLCASSEEWGGEKLFFGSGTQLSVL.

The genes are TRBV5-6 and TRBJ1-2; 7 bases align to TRBD1. The germline gives CDR1 SGHDT, CDR2 YYEEEE. The CDR3 totals 16 residues. J gave up 3 bases and V 1 base, and 9 bases lay outside the gene matches. In DNA, the CDR3 is TGTGCCAGCAGCTTGCCCGGGCAGGGGGTAGACTATGGCTACACCTTC. Translating gives CASSLPGQGVDYGYTF.

The V and J genes are TRBV9 and TRBJ2-1; 12 bases align to TRBD1. V gave up 0 bases and J gave up 7 bases; unmatched junction bases: 8. The CDR3 sequence is 17 residues long. Germline loops: CDR1 SGDLS, CDR2 YYNGEE. The CDR3 here is CASSVGSGTGGWNEQFF. CDR3 nucleotides: TGTGCCAGCAGCGTAGGATCAGGGACAGGGGGCTGGAATGAGCAGTTCTTC.

This clone was counted a few times. V usage is TRBV28 and J usage is TRBJ1-2; the match to TRBD1 covers 7 bases. The length of the CDR3 is 14 residues. Trimming at V came to 5 bases and at J to 3 bases, leaving 6 bases not matched to a gene. Germline loops: CDR1 MDHEN, CDR2 SYDVKM. CDR3 in DNA: TGTGCCAGCAGTCCCCCGACAGGGTACTATGGCTACACCTTC. It codes for CASSPPTGYYGYTF.

V gene TRBV11-1 combines with J gene TRBJ1-5, with D unclear. The CDR3 extends over 17 amino acids. Trimming cost V 1 base and J 7 bases, with 20 bases left between them. CDR1 and CDR2 (germline): SGHAT, FQDESV (reference sequence). The CDR3 DNA reads TGTGCCAGCAGCTTAGTCATCAGTTGGGTTTGCAGACAGCCCCAGCATTTT. This sequence encodes CASSLVISWVCRQPQHF. Filled out from reference TRBV11-1 and TRBJ1-5, the complete variable domain reads EAEVAQSPRYKITEKSQAVAFWCDPISGHATLYWYRQILGQGPELLVQFQDESVVDDSQLPKDRFSAERLKGVDSTLKIQPAELGDSAMYLCASSLVISWVCRQPQHFGDGTRLSIL.

Ten or more counts support this clone. The gene calls are TRBV6-5 and TRBJ2-7; D perhaps matches TRBD2 (5 bases). The V end was cut by 1 base, the J end by 6 bases, with 10 bases between. Germline CDR1 reads MNHEY; CDR2 reads SVGAGI. The CDR3 consists of 13 residues. Written as DNA, the CDR3 is TGTGCCAGCAGTTACTTAAGAGGGAGCGAGCAGTACTTC. Translating gives CASSYLRGSEQYF.

This clone was detected a few times. The chain combines TRBV29-1 with TRBJ1-1; 8 nucleotides line up with TRBD1. The J segment lost 5 bases and the V segment lost 4 bases, leaving 6 bases of the junction unmatched. This CDR3 has 13 amino acids. CDR1 SQVTM and CDR2 ANQGSEA come from the germline V gene. CDR3 in DNA: TGCAGCGTTGCTTGGACAGGGAGGACTGAAGCTTTCTTT. It yields the protein CSVAWTGRTEAFF.

The CDR3 region is CAIGRRLAGESYNEQFF. The CDR3 nucleotides read TGTGCCATCGGGAGACGATTGGCGGGGGAGTCCTACAATGAGCAGTTCTTC. The chain couples TRBV10-3 to TRBJ2-1, with 7 positions matching TRBD2. The V gene's germline CDR1 is ENHRY and CDR2 SYGVKD. The CDR3 is 17 residues long. The trim removed 8 bases at V and 1 base at J, leaving 14 bases unmatched.

CDR3 bases: TGTGCCAGTAAAGAAGGGGGTGGCAATCAGCCCCAGCATTTT. Its translation is CASKEGGGNQPQHF. J is TRBJ1-5 and V is TRBV19, with D possibly being TRBD1 (6 bases). This CDR3 spans 14 amino acids. The V end was cut by 7 bases, the J end by 2 bases, with 12 bases between. Germline values: CDR1 LNHDA, CDR2 SQIVND (reference sequence).

The V and J genes are TRBV9 and TRBJ1-6, with no clear D. CDR3 size: 13 residues. Trimming shortened V by 0 bases and J by 9 bases, and 7 bases separated the two germline ends. Germline values: CDR1 SGDLS, CDR2 YYNGEE. The CDR3 DNA follows: TGTGCCAGCAGCGTAGATCCGCGTTCACCCCTCCACTTT. It codes for CASSVDPRSPLHF. Variable domain in full (rest from reference TRBV9 and TRBJ1-6): DSGVTQTPKHLITATGQRVTLRCSPRSGDLSVYWYQQSLDQGLQFLIQYYNGEERAKGNILERFSAQQFPDLHSELNLSSLELGDSALYFCASSVDPRSPLHFGNGTRLTVT.

This sequence joins TRBV9 and TRBJ1-5, with 9 bases matching TRBD1. Germline CDR1 reads SGDLS; CDR2 reads YYNGEE. The CDR3 is 14 amino acids. V dropped 4 bases and J dropped 7; count of bases not matched to a gene: 6. DNA for the CDR3: TGTGCCAGCAGCCCGGGACAGGGAGGGCAGCCCCAGCATTTT. This sequence encodes CASSPGQGGQPQHF.

In this sample, this clone turned up a few times. The CDR3 DNA is TGCGCCAGCAGCCAGCGGTCTAATGAAAAACTGTTTTTT. Encoded protein: CASSQRSNEKLFF. V usage is TRBV4-1 and J usage is TRBJ1-4, with D unclear. V was pared by 3 bases and J by 3 bases, with 5 bases between. The CDR3 length is 13 residues. The germline CDR1 and CDR2 sequences are MGHRA and YSYEKL.

The chain carries TRBV7-8 and TRBJ1-6; D not resolved. V gave up 5 bases and J gave up 6 bases, with 11 bases separating them. Germline V gene data show CDR1 as SGHVS and CDR2 as FQNEAQ. The CDR3 has 14 residues. In nucleotides, the CDR3 is TGTGCCAGCAGCCGCCGGACGGCTAATTCACCCCTCCACTTT. Translated, it gives CASSRRTANSPLHF.

V gene TRBV2 combines with J gene TRBJ1-2; D may be TRBD1 (5 bases). Germline V gives CDR1 SNHLY, CDR2 FYNNEI. This CDR3 comprises 12 residues. The V end lost 4 bases, the J end lost 7 bases, and 10 bases lay between the germline ends. The CDR3 coding sequence is TGTGCCAGCAGTGCGACAGTCAGTGGCTACACCTTC. This translates into CASSATVSGYTF.

This clone appeared once. An end of the junction differs from the germline gene, which may be a read error. The gene calls are TRBV6-1 and TRBJ2-5; weak D call: TRBD1 (5 bases). The CDR3 covers 13 residues. The germline V gene encodes CDR1 MNHNS and CDR2 SASEGT. CDR3 protein: CASRERSFETQYF. CDR3 DNA sequence: TGTGCTAGCAGGGAACGGTCGTTCGAGACCCAGTACTTC.

V is TRBV29-1 and J is TRBJ1-5; D unresolved. Between the trimmed V and J ends, which lost 4 bases and 7 bases, there was a span of 11 bases. There are 12 residues in the CDR3. Germline V gene sequence: CDR1 SQVTM, CDR2 ANQGSEA. The DNA of the CDR3 is TGCAGCGTTGGGAATGAAGGCCAGCCCCAGCATTTT. It encodes CSVGNEGQPQHF.

The DNA of the CDR3 is TGCAGCGTCGTGCGACTAGCGGCGGGGGAGCAGTACTTC. Translating gives CSVVRLAAGEQYF. The V call is TRBV29-1, the J call TRBJ2-7; 9 positions agree with TRBD2. This CDR3 has 13 amino acids. Germline CDR1 is SQVTM and CDR2 is ANQGSEA. The ends lost 6 bases at V and 7 bases at J; junction bases unmatched: 10.

The chain couples TRBV7-9 to TRBJ1-4; TRBD1 is a possible D gene (6 bases). CDR3 length: 15 residues. Germline assignment: CDR1 SEHNR and CDR2 FQNEAQ (reference sequence). The V and J ends lost 7 bases and 5 bases respectively, with 17 bases between them. The CDR3 is CASTRGGQENEKLFF. CDR3 coding DNA: TGTGCCAGCACCAGAGGGGGACAAGAAAATGAAAAACTGTTTTTT. Using reference TRBV7-9 and TRBJ1-4 for the parts outside the CDR3, the full variable domain is DTGVSQNPRHKITKRGQNVTFRCDPISEHNRLYWYRQTLGQGPEFLTYFQNEAQLEKSRLLSDRFSAERPKGSFSTLEIQRTEQGDSAMYLCASTRGGQENEKLFFGSGTQLSVL.

Here the CDR3 reads CASSLGPGRAYEQYF. CDR3 DNA sequence: TGTGCCAGCAGCTTAGGGCCAGGGCGGGCCTACGAGCAGTACTTC. V and J are TRBV7-9 and TRBJ2-7; either TRBD1 or TRBD2 may supply D (5 bases each). Germline V gives CDR1 SEHNR, CDR2 FQNEAQ (reference sequence). V lost 1 base and J 2 bases, leaving 12 bases between the germline ends. The CDR3 contains 15 residues.

A few counts support this clone. The chain couples TRBV9 to TRBJ2-3, with D maybe TRBD2 (5 bases). V gave up 2 bases and J gave up 3 bases, with 13 bases separating them. Looked up from germline, CDR1 is SGDLS and CDR2 is YYNGEE. CDR3 length: 15 residues. The DNA for the CDR3 is TGTGCCAGCAGCGTCCTAATAGCGCAGACAGATACGCAGTATTTT. The encoded protein is CASSVLIAQTDTQYF.

The table lists this clone with many counts. Here the CDR3 DNA reads TGTGCCAGCAGCTTATTACCGGGACAGGAACGCTACGAGCAGTACTTC. Translating gives CASSLLPGQERYEQYF. V and J are TRBV5-6 and TRBJ2-7; TRBD1 matches at 8 bases. This CDR3 spans 16 amino acids. V lost 2 bases and J lost 3; bases outside the gene matches: 10. Germline values: CDR1 SGHDT, CDR2 YYEEEE.

This clone is judged medium-sized (0.01 to 0.1%). The V and J genes are TRBV18 and TRBJ2-7; D possibly corresponds to TRBD2 (5 bases). CDR3 length: 13 amino acids. Trimming left V 4 bases short and J 0 bases short, with 7 bases between. The germline V gene has CDR1 KGHSH and CDR2 LQKENI. The CDR3 region is CASSRESSYEQYF. The DNA for the CDR3 is TGTGCCAGCTCACGGGAGAGCTCCTACGAGCAGTACTTC.

V usage is TRBV27 and J usage is TRBJ2-2; 12 bases match TRBD2. The CDR3 runs 18 residues. Looked up from germline, CDR1 is MNHEY and CDR2 is SMNVEV (reference sequence). The junction had 12 bases not matched to a gene; V was cut back by 5 bases and J by 5 bases. DNA of the CDR3: TGTGCCAGCAGTCCCCGGGTCCAGCTAGCGGGGGGGACCGGGGAGCTGTTTTTT. Its protein is CASSPRVQLAGGTGELFF.

The gene calls are TRBV21-1 and TRBJ2-1; the table gives TRBD1 as D, unverified against the DNA. TRBV21-1 is given as a pseudogene. The CDR3 has 13 amino acids. The DNA of the CDR3 is TGTGCCAGCAGCGAGACAGACAGGGCATCGGAGTTCTTC. The encoded protein is CASSETDRASEFF.

The chain is built from TRBV4-3 and TRBJ2-1; D is undetermined. V was shortened by 0 bases and J by 12 bases, with 21 bases between the two germline ends. The germline CDR1 and CDR2 sequences are LGHNA and YSLEER. The CDR3 has 16 amino acids. DNA for the CDR3: TGCGCCAGCAGCCAAGATGCACTGAGAAGGTCATTAGTGCAGTTCTTC. It encodes CASSQDALRRSLVQFF.

The V and J genes are TRBV5-1 and TRBJ1-2; possibly TRBD1 for D (6 bases). The length of the CDR3 is 17 residues. The germline V gene has CDR1 SGHRS and CDR2 YFSETQ. V shed 8 bases and J shed 2 bases, with 25 bases lying between them. The chain's CDR3 is CASLPEGGRVSNYGYTF. The CDR3 coding sequence is TGCGCCAGTCTACCCGAGGGGGGGCGCGTATCAAACTATGGCTACACCTTC.

Only one count was recorded for this clone. The chain employs TRBV13 and TRBJ1-4, with a possible D match to TRBD1 (5 bases). The CDR3 is made up of 17 amino acids. V dropped 5 bases and J dropped 1 base, with 17 bases sitting between them. Germline CDR1 and CDR2: PRHDT and FYEKMQ (reference sequence). The CDR3 sequence: CASSHRAREVTNEKLFF. CDR3 in DNA: TGTGCCAGCAGCCATCGGGCCAGGGAGGTAACTAATGAAAAACTGTTTTTT.